The rows below give T cell receptor beta chains drawn from one sample of a study of cytomegalovirus exposure and HLA in healthy donors. Libraries were prepared by immunoSEQ multiplex PCR; TCRdb keeps only in-frame clonotypes and omits some of them. Its table lists about 130,000 clones. The sample consisted of PBMCs. All receptors derive from a woman aged 55 to 70 in good health and CMV-seronegative. CDR3s include the opening cysteine and the closing phenylalanine or tryptophan. D genes are given only for firm matches.

v_call	d_call	j_call	cdr3_aa	cdr3_nt
TRBV6-6	TRBD1	TRBJ2-7	CASSSTGTGTYEQYF	TGTGCCAGCAGTTCCACCGGGACAGGGACCTACGAGCAGTACTTC
TRBV30	.	TRBJ1-2	CAWISGPGSGYTF	TGTGCCTGGATTTCAGGGCCGGGTTCGGGCTACACCTTC
TRBV7-8	.	TRBJ1-5	CASSPRRSNQPQHF	TGTGCCAGCAGCCCCCGGCGGAGCAATCAGCCCCAGCATTTT
TRBV7-3	TRBD1	TRBJ1-6	CASRGGADNSPLHF	TGTGCCAGCAGAGGGGGCGCGGACAATTCACCCCTCCACTTT
TRBV2	.	TRBJ2-1	CASSETPAGQFF	TGTGCCAGCAGTGAGACACCGGCGGGGCAGTTCTTC
TRBV28	.	TRBJ2-7	CASSDATRQVYEQYF	TGTGCCAGCAGCGATGCCACAAGACAGGTCTACGAGCAGTACTTC
TRBV6-1	TRBD1	TRBJ2-7	CASSQGQVNYEQYF	TGTGCCAGCTCCCAGGGACAGGTTAACTACGAGCAGTACTTC
TRBV2	TRBD1	TRBJ2-7	CASKRQGNYEQYF	TGTGCCAGCAAAAGACAGGGGAACTACGAGCAGTACTTC
TRBV30	TRBD1	TRBJ2-7	CAWRTGTGDYEQYF	TGTGCCTGGAGAACCGGGACAGGGGATTACGAGCAGTACTTC
TRBV2	TRBD1	TRBJ2-7	CASSGQGRHEQYF	TGTGCCAGCAGCGGACAGGGCAGGCACGAGCAGTACTTC
TRBV5-6	.	TRBJ2-5	CASSFYWTVETQYF	TGTGCCAGCAGCTTTTATTGGACAGTCGAGACCCAGTACTTC
TRBV15	.	TRBJ1-1	CATSPSGEGTEAFF	TGTGCCACCAGTCCATCCGGGGAGGGCACTGAAGCTTTCTTT
TRBV18	.	TRBJ2-1	CASRQLISSYNEQFF	TGTGCCAGCCGACAGTTAATTAGTTCCTACAATGAGCAGTTCTTC
TRBV7-8	.	TRBJ2-3	CASSQSRGVLGDTQYF	TGTGCCAGCAGCCAAAGTCGCGGAGTTTTGGGAGATACGCAGTATTTT
TRBV7-6	.	TRBJ1-3	CASSLNPRGAGNTIYF	TGTGCCAGCAGCTTAAATCCCCGGGGAGCTGGAAACACCATATATTTT
TRBV29-1	TRBD2	TRBJ2-2	CSAPLAGVTGELFF	TGCAGCGCCCCCTTGGCGGGAGTTACCGGGGAGCTGTTTTTT
TRBV10-3	TRBD1	TRBJ2-3	CATHRDRDGDTQYF	TGTGCCACCCACCGGGACAGGGATGGGGATACGCAGTATTTT
TRBV10-3	.	TRBJ2-7	CAIRSEYEQYF	TGTGCCATCAGATCGGAGTACGAGCAGTACTTC
TRBV18	.	TRBJ1-5	CASSPFEKWGDQPQHF	TGTGCCAGCTCACCGTTTGAGAAATGGGGCGATCAGCCCCAGCATTTT
TRBV5-4	TRBD1	TRBJ1-2	CASNPGGARGDYGYTF	TGTGCCAGCAACCCGGGGGGGGCCAGGGGGGACTATGGCTACACCTTC